These 21 T cell receptor beta chains came from one sample sequenced in a study of cytomegalovirus exposure and HLA in healthy donors. The PCR made use of 60 Vbeta and 13 Jbeta primers. The repertoire was sequenced with immunoSEQ multiplex PCR; TCRdb's copy has only in-frame clones and lacks some. The sample lists about 110,000 clones, roughly 87% occurring once. The sequenced sample consisted of PBMCs. All receptors derive from a man younger than 40 in good health and CMV-seropositive.

The chain has TRBV9 and TRBJ2-3; 8 bases align to TRBD2. This CDR3 has 16 residues. With V trimmed by 2 bases and J by 6 bases, 11 bases remained unmatched. Germline CDR1 reads SGDLS; CDR2 reads YYNGEE. The CDR3 DNA is TGTGCCAGCAGCGTCGAGTGGGACGGGGGGGCTGATACGCAGTATTTT. Its protein is CASSVEWDGGADTQYF.

V and J are TRBV6-1 and TRBJ1-5; TRBD1 aligns across 7 bases. The CDR3 consists of 15 residues. Looked up from germline, CDR1 is MNHNS and CDR2 is SASEGT. V lost 6 bases, J lost 1 base, and 6 bases stayed unmatched. The CDR3 DNA follows: TGTGCCAGCAGAGACACGACAGGGAGCAATCAGCCCCAGCATTTT. Translating gives CASRDTTGSNQPQHF.

The V call is TRBV5-5, the J call TRBJ1-1, with D possibly TRBD1 on 5 matching bases. The ends were cut back, 3 bases at V and 0 bases at J, with 9 bases in the middle. CDR1 and CDR2 from the germline V gene are SGHKS and YYEKEE (reference sequence). CDR3 size: 14 residues. Written as DNA, the CDR3 is TGTGCCAGCAGCTATTTGACAGTGAACACTGAAGCTTTCTTT. It codes for CASSYLTVNTEAFF.

The chain links TRBV18 to TRBJ2-5; 8 positions agree with TRBD1. V shed 1 base and J 5 bases; nucleotides not matched to a gene: 12. The CDR3 spans 17 residues. Germline CDR1 is KGHSH and CDR2 is LQKENI. The CDR3 is CASSPRLQGASSETQYF. The CDR3, as DNA: TGTGCCAGCTCACCACGTTTGCAGGGGGCTTCGAGTGAGACCCAGTACTTC.

This clone was observed once. One end of the junction varies from germline; a read error may be responsible. J is TRBJ1-1 and V is TRBV11-3, with a possible D match to TRBD1 (6 bases). Germline assignment: CDR1 SGHNT and CDR2 YENEEA. The CDR3 contains 12 residues. The CDR3 DNA reads as TGTGCCAGCAGCTACAGGGAACAAGGGGCTTCCTTT. This sequence encodes CASSYREQGASF.

This chain joins TRBV6-5 and TRBJ1-5; 8 nucleotides agree with TRBD1. This CDR3 is built from 14 residues. CDR1 is MNHEY and CDR2 is SVGAGI in the germline V gene. Losses at the gene ends were 9 bases for V and 1 base for J; bases not matched to a gene: 5. CDR3 loop: CASQDRASNQPQHF. The CDR3 DNA follows: TGTGCCAGTCAGGACAGGGCCAGCAATCAGCCCCAGCATTTT.

V usage is TRBV18 and J usage is TRBJ2-5, with TRBD2 matching over 8 bases. The last part of the DNA fits TRBJ2-7 better; the J call may be wrong. Per the germline V gene, CDR1 is KGHSH and CDR2 is LQKENI. The CDR3 runs 14 residues. The CDR3 loop reads CASSGGGSSYEQYF. The CDR3 nucleotides are TGTGCCAGCTCAGGCGGGGGGAGCTCCTACGAGCAGTACTTC.

This chain uses TRBV6-1 with TRBJ1-2; 8 bases line up with TRBD1. Germline V lookup: CDR1 MNHNS, CDR2 SASEGT. V was clipped by 8 bases and J by 4 bases; unmatched bases: 3. This CDR3 contains 12 residues. The CDR3 sequence is CASWTGSYGYTF. The CDR3 nucleotides read TGTGCCAGCTGGACAGGGAGCTATGGCTACACCTTC.

V gene TRBV7-9 combines with J gene TRBJ1-5; D uncertain. V was clipped by 1 base and J by 8 bases, with 9 bases between them. From germline, CDR1 is SEHNR and CDR2 FQNEAQ (reference sequence). CDR3 size: 13 residues. The CDR3 here is CASSLGGFEPQHF. DNA for the CDR3: TGTGCCAGCAGCTTAGGAGGGTTTGAGCCCCAGCATTTT.

The chain links TRBV7-9 to TRBJ1-2; tentative D call: TRBD1 (6 bases). CDR1 SEHNR and CDR2 FQNEAQ come from the germline V gene (reference sequence). Trimming shortened V by 3 bases and J by 8 bases, and 16 bases separated the two germline ends. There are 14 residues in the CDR3. In DNA form, the CDR3 reads TGTGCCAGCAGCTTCGATACAGGGATCATCGGCTACACCTTC. Encoded protein: CASSFDTGIIGYTF.

The V and J genes are TRBV6-5 and TRBJ2-1; 13 bases match TRBD2. CDR1 and CDR2 from the germline V gene are MNHEY and SVGAGI. This CDR3 comprises 15 residues. J lost 10 bases, V lost 6 bases, and 9 bases had no gene match. The CDR3 reads CASRPTSGGAKEQFF. In nucleotides, the CDR3 is TGTGCCAGCAGACCCACTAGCGGGGGGGCCAAGGAGCAGTTCTTC.

J is TRBJ1-6 and V is TRBV5-1; no definite D call. V was cut by 5 bases and J by 0 bases, with 3 bases left in between. The CDR3 runs to 13 residues. Germline V gene lookup returns CDR1 SGHRS and CDR2 YFSETQ. The CDR3 sequence is CASRSSYNSPLHF. DNA for the CDR3: TGCGCCAGCAGGAGCTCCTATAATTCACCCCTCCACTTT.

The gene calls are TRBV9 and TRBJ2-3, with 10 positions matching TRBD2. J lost 0 bases, V lost 4 bases, and 14 bases had no gene match. Germline loops: CDR1 SGDLS, CDR2 YYNGEE. CDR3 length: 19 residues. CDR3 loop: CASSPQWSGGASSTDTQYF. The CDR3, as DNA: TGTGCCAGCAGCCCCCAGTGGAGCGGGGGGGCCTCTAGCACAGATACGCAGTATTTT. Full variable domain (missing parts from reference TRBV9 and TRBJ2-3): DSGVTQTPKHLITATGQRVTLRCSPRSGDLSVYWYQQSLDQGLQFLIQYYNGEERAKGNILERFSAQQFPDLHSELNLSSLELGDSALYFCASSPQWSGGASSTDTQYFGPGTRLTVL.

The rearrangement uses TRBV6-6 and TRBJ1-1; 7 bases agree with TRBD1. After removal of 6 bases from V and 7 bases from J, the junction contained 8 bases not matched to a gene. CDR1 is MNHNY, CDR2 SVGAGI, per germline (reference sequence). This CDR3 contains 13 residues. CDR3 bases: TGTGCCAGCAGCTTGGACAGGCTCATTGAAGCTTTCTTT. It specifies CASSLDRLIEAFF.

The chain carries TRBV6-1 and TRBJ2-1, with 9 positions matching TRBD1. Losses at the gene ends were 5 bases for V and 10 bases for J; bases not matched to a gene: 6. Germline CDR1 reads MNHNS; CDR2 reads SASEGT. This CDR3 is 13 amino acids long. The DNA of the CDR3 is TGTGCCAGCAGTTGGGACAGGGTTGGCGAGCAGTTCTTC. As protein: CASSWDRVGEQFF.

The chain has TRBV5-1 and TRBJ1-1; TRBD1 might be the D (5 bases). In germline, CDR1 is SGHRS, CDR2 YFSETQ. The CDR3 length is 14 residues. Trimming cost V 4 bases and J 5 bases, with 15 bases left between them. The CDR3 spells CASSIDSAGTEAFF. CDR3 DNA sequence: TGCGCCAGCAGCATCGACAGTGCGGGGACTGAAGCTTTCTTT.

This clone has only one observation. This chain joins TRBV27 and TRBJ1-5; the D gene is possibly TRBD1 (6 bases). Trimming took off 2 bases at V and 2 bases at J, with 13 bases between the two ends. The CDR3 has 16 residues. CDR1 and CDR2 (germline): MNHEY, SMNVEV (reference sequence). The CDR3 loop is CASSLRQGIGNQPQHF. For the CDR3, the DNA is TGTGCCAGCAGTTTACGGCAGGGGATCGGCAATCAGCCCCAGCATTTT.

This chain's CDR3 is CASSESPISIGQGARQPQHF. CDR3 sequence (DNA): TGCGCCAGCAGTGAGTCTCCAATCTCAATCGGACAGGGGGCACGTCAGCCCCAGCATTTT. The gene calls are TRBV10-2 and TRBJ1-5; 11 bases align to TRBD1. V trimming: 0 bases; J trimming: 6 bases; junction bases outside the gene matches: 16. CDR1 is WSHSY and CDR2 is SAAADI in the germline V gene. This CDR3 region has 20 residues.

This sequence joins TRBV18 and TRBJ2-7; a weak D match, TRBD2 (6 bases). This CDR3 is 14 amino acids long. Germline CDR1 and CDR2: KGHSH and LQKENI. Trimming shortened V by 4 bases and J by 3 bases, and 13 bases separated the two germline ends. CDR3 DNA sequence: TGTGCCAGCTCACTCGGGACTCCTGACTACGAGCAGTACTTC. This translates into CASSLGTPDYEQYF.

CDR3 in amino acids: CASSDSGTFYEQYF. In nucleotides, the CDR3 is TGTGCCAGCAGCGATTCCGGGACATTTTACGAGCAGTACTTC. V gene TRBV14 combines with J gene TRBJ2-7, with D tentatively TRBD1 (6 bases). Trimming removed 5 bases from V and 4 bases from J, with 15 bases in between. Germline lookup yields CDR1 SGHDN and CDR2 FVKESK. CDR3 length: 14 residues. Combining the CDR3 with reference TRBV14 and TRBJ2-7 gives the whole variable domain EAGVTQFPSHSVIEKGQTVTLRCDPISGHDNLYWYRRVMGKEIKFLLHFVKESKQDESGMPNNRFLAERTGGTYSTLKVQPAELEDSGVYFCASSDSGTFYEQYFGPGTRLTVT.

This clone was recorded a few times. The chain uses TRBV5-4 and TRBJ1-6; 10 bases align to TRBD1. The ends lost 4 bases at V and 10 bases at J; junction bases unmatched: 5. Germline V gene data show CDR1 as SGHNT and CDR2 as YYREEE (reference sequence). The CDR3 is made up of 14 amino acids. CDR3 amino acids: CASSGGQGGSPLHF. In nucleotides, the CDR3 is TGTGCCAGCAGCGGTGGACAGGGGGGGTCACCCCTCCACTTT.